This section outlines one T cell receptor (beta chain) sequence together with its context. The target antigen is unknown. Arm-PCR with iRepertoire HTBI primers amplified the CDR3 regions for these TCR beta libraries. TCRdb re-called the multiplex PCR reads with MiXCR, one entry per CDR3 protein. The table includes around 420,000 distinct CDR3 sequences, 15% detected once. This sample stems from a study of regulatory T cells in long-lasting Graves disease. Points from the study as a whole: The study examined only peripheral blood, not thyroid tissue.

The time point was: newly diagnosed GD, antithyroid drugs for less than 3 months. PBMC RNA served as the TCR library source. The sample consisted of peripheral blood mononuclear cells (PBMCs), taken at new diagnosis, from a patient treated with antithyroid drugs. This TCR was recovered from a female donor with Graves disease.

The CDR3 DNA follows: TGTGCCAGCAGGGCCAGCACTACTCAAGAGACCCAGTACTTC. Its translation is CASRASTTQETQYF. The genes are TRBV14 and TRBJ2-5; D ambiguous. Germline CDR1 is SGHDN and CDR2 is FVKESK. Trimming cost V 6 bases and J 2 bases, with 13 bases left between them. This CDR3 region has 14 residues.